This record covers a single T cell receptor beta chain. Its cognate antigen is unknown. These data come from a study of T cell responses to AZD1222 COVID-19 vaccine. Whole-study findings and limits: Close to half of all spike-specific TCRs reportedly target regions of the variants that are unmutated.

Generated by immunoSEQ multiplex PCR, the TCRdb table keeps only in-frame clones and is missing some. The sample yields under 90,000 clones, approximately 85% seen once. The TCR was taken from an adult who received the AZD1222 COVID-19 vaccine. Sequencing was performed on peripheral blood, taken 28 days after the second AZD1222 dose.

DNA for the CDR3: TGTGCCAGCAGCCCAGAGCGGGGGGCCTACAATGAGCAGTTCTTC. It yields the protein CASSPERGAYNEQFF. The chain combines TRBV11-2 with TRBJ2-1, with 9 positions matching TRBD2. Germline loops: CDR1 SGHAT, CDR2 FQNNGV. The CDR3 covers 15 residues. Trimming took 5 bases from V and 2 from J; bases not matched to a gene: 4. Variable domain in full (rest from reference TRBV11-2 and TRBJ2-1): EAGVAQSPRYKIIEKRQSVAFWCNPISGHATLYWYQQILGQGPKLLIQFQNNGVVDDSQLPKDRFSAERLKGVDSTLKIQPAKLEDSAVYLCASSPERGAYNEQFFGPGTRLTVL.